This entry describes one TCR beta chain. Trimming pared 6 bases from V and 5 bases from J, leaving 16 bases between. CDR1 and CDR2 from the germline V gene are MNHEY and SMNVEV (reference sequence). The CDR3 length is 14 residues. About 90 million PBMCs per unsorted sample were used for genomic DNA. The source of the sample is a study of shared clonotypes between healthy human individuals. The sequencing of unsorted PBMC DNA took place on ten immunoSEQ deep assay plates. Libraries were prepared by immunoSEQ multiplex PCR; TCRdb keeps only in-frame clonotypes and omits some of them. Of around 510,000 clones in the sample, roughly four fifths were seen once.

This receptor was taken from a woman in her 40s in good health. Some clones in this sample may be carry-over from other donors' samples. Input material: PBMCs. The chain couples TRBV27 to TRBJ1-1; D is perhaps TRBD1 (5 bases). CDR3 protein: CASSIRGFGTEAFF. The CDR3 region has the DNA TGTGCCAGCAGCATAAGGGGTTTTGGGACTGAAGCTTTCTTT.